A selection of T cell receptor beta chains follows, all from one sample in a study of tumor-infiltrating lymphocytes in primary liver carcinoma. TCRdb re-called the multiplex PCR reads through MiXCR, storing one row per CDR3 protein. This repertoire shows about 320,000 distinct CDR3 sequences, roughly two thirds found once; its top ten account for approximately 9%. Sequencing was done on a sample of peripheral blood. All receptors come from a man in his forties or fifties with primary liver carcinoma and hepatitis B virus infection. Both conserved end residues are part of each CDR3.

TRBV5-1	TRBJ2-5	CAGSLLGTEGETQYF
TRBV6-1	TRBJ1-1	CASRGQPGDTEAFF
TRBV4-2	TRBJ1-1	CASSQDSNGRAFF
TRBV11-2	TRBJ2-7	CASSSQIGPYEQYF
TRBV7-3	TRBJ1-2	CASSLMMGAAFTF
TRBV6-1	TRBJ1-5	CASRATGGGDQPQHF
TRBV11-2	TRBJ2-3	CASSFRTVSDAQYF
TRBV6-1	TRBJ1-5	CASIRQGYQPQHF
TRBV29-1	TRBJ1-2	CSVIGDGATNYGYTF
TRBV11-2	TRBJ2-2	CASSLDGIGELFF
TRBV11-1	TRBJ2-4	CASGLDLKNIQYF
TRBV7-2	TRBJ2-6	CACSLALPSGANVLTF
TRBV6-6	TRBJ1-5	CASSYPLQPQHF
TRBV12-3/TRBV12-4	TRBJ1-1	CASSLKGFGTEAFF
TRBV6-2/TRBV6-3	TRBJ2-1	CANRDYNEQFF
TRBV6-1	TRBJ2-3	CASVRLAFTDTQYF
TRBV12-3/TRBV12-4	TRBJ1-1	CASTRGGDTEGFF
TRBV5-6	TRBJ2-7	CASSVWTRVAYEQYF
TRBV6-5	TRBJ1-1	CASISGTPSVKAFF
TRBV4-3	TRBJ2-5	CAISQRAGENQYF
TRBV5-1	TRBJ1-5	CASSLGGGVKQPQHF
TRBV5-1	TRBJ2-1	CASSLDSSRDEQFF
TRBV24-1	TRBJ2-1	CATSDRTSWAQNEQFF
TRBV1	TRBJ2-1	CTSSQDTSVISEGYNEQFF
TRBV5-6	TRBJ2-3	CASRGGRGDTQYF
TRBV28	TRBJ1-4	CASSKDGQGTEKLFF
TRBV29-1	TRBJ2-1	CSTQAWGTTNEQFF
TRBV5-6	TRBJ2-3	CASSLGATDTQYF
TRBV11-2	TRBJ2-1	CASNLGIGTRNNDEQFF
TRBV7-3	TRBJ2-3	CASSLGGAGGRTDTQCF
TRBV4-2	TRBJ2-7	CASSQEGWHEQYF
TRBV6-1	TRBJ1-1	CASSLTGGGGREAFF
TRBV5-1	TRBJ2-3	CASRTGASSTDTQYF
TRBV4-3	TRBJ2-1	CVSSQDRLNSYNEQFF
TRBV5-1	TRBJ2-6	CASSGGQGEGPNSGANVLTF
TRBV6-2/TRBV6-3	TRBJ1-1	CASGQGTEAFF
TRBV7-9	TRBJ2-1	CASSWPGAYNEQFF
TRBV6-5	TRBJ2-7	CASSPDWASYEQYF
TRBV11-3	TRBJ2-1	CASNRGLAGNEQFF
TRBV12-3/TRBV12-4	TRBJ1-5	CASSSESNQPQHF
TRBV12-3/TRBV12-4	TRBJ2-5	CASNSPDSQETGYF
TRBV5-6	TRBJ2-7	CASSAGLAGGKGEQYF
TRBV5-6	TRBJ2-3	CASSLVASGRSDTQYF
TRBV5-1	TRBJ1-1	CASSLATGTNTEAFF
TRBV11-2	TRBJ2-1	CASSLGFGTSGPWRFF
TRBV7-8	TRBJ2-3	CASSSSGSIVDTQYF
TRBV11-1	TRBJ2-1	CARSKHEGIGWVNEHFF
TRBV30	TRBJ1-2	CAWRESGDYGYTF